Below, one T cell receptor beta chain is given with its context. No antigen is known for it. This CDR3 contains 14 residues. Germline CDR1 reads SGHNT; CDR2 reads YYREEE (reference sequence). After removal of 4 bases from V and 8 bases from J, the junction contained 9 bases not matched to a gene. This record comes from a study of OX40 agonist ivuxolimab in advanced cancers. Study-wide results and caveats: Expansion of clones was among the lowest in partial responders at 0.1-3.0 mg/kg.

Only in-frame clones appear in the TCRdb table, and some are missing; sequencing was by immunoSEQ multiplex PCR. There are tens of thousands of clones in the sample; roughly 80% occur only once, and roughly 6.3% lies in the top ten. The source material was CD4+ or CD8+ T cells sorted from blood, sampled in a trial of the OX40 agonist ivuxolimab. The gene calls are TRBV5-4 and TRBJ1-2, with TRBD1 matching over 9 bases. The sequence was collected from an adult with an advanced solid tumor such as melanoma, head and neck, liver or kidney cancer. Here the CDR3 reads CASSTGQGGWGYTF. CDR3 DNA sequence: TGTGCCAGCAGCACGGGACAGGGAGGTTGGGGCTACACCTTC.